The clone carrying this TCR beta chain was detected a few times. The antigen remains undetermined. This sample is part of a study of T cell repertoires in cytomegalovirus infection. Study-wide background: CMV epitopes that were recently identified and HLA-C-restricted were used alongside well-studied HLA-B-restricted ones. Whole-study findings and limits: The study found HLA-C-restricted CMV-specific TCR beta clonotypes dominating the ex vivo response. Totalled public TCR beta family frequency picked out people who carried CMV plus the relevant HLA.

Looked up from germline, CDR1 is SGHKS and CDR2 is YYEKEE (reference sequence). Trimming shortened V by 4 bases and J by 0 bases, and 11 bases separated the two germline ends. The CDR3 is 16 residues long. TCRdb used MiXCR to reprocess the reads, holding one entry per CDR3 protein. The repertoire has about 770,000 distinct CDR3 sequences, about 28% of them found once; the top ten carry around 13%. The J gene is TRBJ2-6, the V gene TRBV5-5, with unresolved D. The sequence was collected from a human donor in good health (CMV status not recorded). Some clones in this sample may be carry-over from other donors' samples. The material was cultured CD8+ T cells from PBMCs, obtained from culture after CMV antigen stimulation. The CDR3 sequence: CASSPDGGSGANVLTF. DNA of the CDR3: TGTGCCAGCAGCCCGGACGGTGGCTCTGGGGCCAACGTCCTGACTTTC.